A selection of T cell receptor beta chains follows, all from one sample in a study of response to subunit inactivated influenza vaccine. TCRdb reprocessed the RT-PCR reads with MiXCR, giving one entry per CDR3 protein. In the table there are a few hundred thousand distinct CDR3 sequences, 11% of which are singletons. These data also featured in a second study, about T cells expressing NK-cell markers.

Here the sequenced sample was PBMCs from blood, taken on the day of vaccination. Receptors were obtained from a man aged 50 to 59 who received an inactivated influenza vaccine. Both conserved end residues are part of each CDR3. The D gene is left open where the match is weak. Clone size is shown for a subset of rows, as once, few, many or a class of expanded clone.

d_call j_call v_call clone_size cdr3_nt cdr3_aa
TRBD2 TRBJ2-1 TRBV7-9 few TGTGCCAGCAGCTTAGTTACGTCTAGCGGTGACAATGAGCAGTTCTTC CASSLVTSSGDNEQFF
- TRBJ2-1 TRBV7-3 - TGTGCCAGCAGCTTAATTGCCACAGGGTTCTACAATGAGCAGTTCTTC CASSLIATGFYNEQFF
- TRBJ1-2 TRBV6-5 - TGTGCCAGCAGTTACGCAGGGCTTCCCGGAGGGGGCTACACCTTC CASSYAGLPGGGYTF
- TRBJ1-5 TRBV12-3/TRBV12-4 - TGTGCCAGCAGTTTAGCGCGGGCAGGGAAGAAGCCCCAGCATTTT CASSLARAGKKPQHF
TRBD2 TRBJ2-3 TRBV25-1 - TGTGCCAGCAGTGTACTAGCGGGGGAGAGTGGGCCAGATACGCAGTATTTT CASSVLAGESGPDTQYF
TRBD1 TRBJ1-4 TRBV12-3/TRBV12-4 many TGTGCCAGCAGTGCCTGGACAGGGGCAAATGAAAAACTGTTTTTT CASSAWTGANEKLFF
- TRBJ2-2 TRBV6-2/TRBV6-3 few TGTGCCAGCAGTTACGTTGGGGGAGCAAGGACCGGGGAGCTGTTTTTT CASSYVGGARTGELFF
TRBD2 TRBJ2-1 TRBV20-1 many TGCAGTGCTAGCCTACGCCCGGGACTAGCGGGACGCTCCTACAATGAGCAGTTCTTC CSASLRPGLAGRSYNEQFF
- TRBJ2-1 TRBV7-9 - TGTGCCAGCAGCTTTACCCACACACACAATGAGCAGTTCTTC CASSFTHTHNEQFF
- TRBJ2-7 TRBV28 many TGTGCCAGCAGTTTCGCCTCCAGCGGTGTGATCTACGAGCAGTACTTC CASSFASSGVIYEQYF
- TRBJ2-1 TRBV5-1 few TGCGCCAGCAGCTGGGGCATTGAGAGCTCCTACAATGAGCAGTTCTTC CASSWGIESSYNEQFF
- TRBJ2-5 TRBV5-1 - TGCGCCAGCAGCTTCACAGCACCGGAGACCCAGTACTTC CASSFTAPETQYF
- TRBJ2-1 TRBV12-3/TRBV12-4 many TGTGCCAGCAGTTTAAGAGCAAATGAGCAGTTCTTC CASSLRANEQFF
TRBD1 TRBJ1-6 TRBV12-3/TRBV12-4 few TGTGCCAGCAGTTTGACAGGGTACGATTCACCCCTCCACTTT CASSLTGYDSPLHF
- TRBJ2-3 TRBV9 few TGTGCCAGCAGCGTATCCAGTTACGGCACAGATACGCAGTATTTT CASSVSSYGTDTQYF
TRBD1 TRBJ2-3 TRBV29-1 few TGCAGCGTTGAAGATGAACAGGGGGGTTACACAGATACGCAGTATTTT CSVEDEQGGYTDTQYF
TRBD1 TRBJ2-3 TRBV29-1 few TGCAGCGCAGGCCGGGACAGTGGAACAGATACGCAGTATTTT CSAGRDSGTDTQYF
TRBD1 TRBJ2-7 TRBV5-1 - TGCGCCAGCAGCTGGACAGGGTCAAGGGAAAACTACGAGCAGTACTTC CASSWTGSRENYEQYF
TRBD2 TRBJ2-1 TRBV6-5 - TGTGCCAGCAGTTACTCGCCTAGCGGGACCTACAATGAGCAGTTCTTC CASSYSPSGTYNEQFF